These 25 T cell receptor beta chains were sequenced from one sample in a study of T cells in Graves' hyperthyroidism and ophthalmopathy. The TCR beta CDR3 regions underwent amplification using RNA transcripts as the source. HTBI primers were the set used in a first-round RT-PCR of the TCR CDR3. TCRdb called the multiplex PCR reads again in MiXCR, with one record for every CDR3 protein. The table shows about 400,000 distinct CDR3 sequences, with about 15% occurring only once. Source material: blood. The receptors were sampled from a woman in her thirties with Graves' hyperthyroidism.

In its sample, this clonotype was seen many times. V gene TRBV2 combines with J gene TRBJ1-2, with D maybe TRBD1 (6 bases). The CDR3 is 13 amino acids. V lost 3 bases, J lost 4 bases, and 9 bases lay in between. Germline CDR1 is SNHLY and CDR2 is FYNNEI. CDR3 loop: CASSDEGGYGYTF. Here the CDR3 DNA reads TGTGCCAGCAGTGACGAGGGGGGCTATGGCTACACCTTC.

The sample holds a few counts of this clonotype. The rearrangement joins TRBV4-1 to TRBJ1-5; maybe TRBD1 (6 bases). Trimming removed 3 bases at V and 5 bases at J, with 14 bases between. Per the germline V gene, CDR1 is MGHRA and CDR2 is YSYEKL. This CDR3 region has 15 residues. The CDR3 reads CASSHPIPGDQPQHF. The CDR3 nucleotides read TGCGCCAGCAGCCACCCGATTCCAGGGGATCAGCCCCAGCATTTT.

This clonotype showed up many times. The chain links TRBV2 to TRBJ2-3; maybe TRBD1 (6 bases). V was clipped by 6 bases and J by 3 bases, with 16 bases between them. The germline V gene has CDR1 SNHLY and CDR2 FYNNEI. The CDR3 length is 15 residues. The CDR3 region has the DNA TGTGCCAGCAGGGCAACAGGGTTGACTACAGATACGCAGTATTTT. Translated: CASRATGLTTDTQYF. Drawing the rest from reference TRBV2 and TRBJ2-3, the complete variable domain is EPEVTQTPSHQVTQMGQEVILRCVPISNHLYFYWYRQILGQKVEFLVSFYNNEISEKSEIFDDQFSVERPDGSNFTLKIRSTKLEDSAMYFCASRATGLTTDTQYFGPGTRLTVL.

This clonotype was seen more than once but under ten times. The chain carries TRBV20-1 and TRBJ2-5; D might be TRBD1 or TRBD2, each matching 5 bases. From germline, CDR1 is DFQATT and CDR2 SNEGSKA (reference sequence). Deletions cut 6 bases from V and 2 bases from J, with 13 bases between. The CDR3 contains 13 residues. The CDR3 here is CSARGPGQETQYF. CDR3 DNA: TGCAGTGCACGGGGACCGGGGCAAGAGACCCAGTACTTC.

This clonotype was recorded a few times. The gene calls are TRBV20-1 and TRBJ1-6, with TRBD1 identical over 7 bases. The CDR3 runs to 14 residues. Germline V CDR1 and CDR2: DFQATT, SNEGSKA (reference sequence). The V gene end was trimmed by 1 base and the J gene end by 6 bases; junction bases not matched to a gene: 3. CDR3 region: CSARGQGGNSPLHF. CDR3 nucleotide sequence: TGCAGTGCTAGAGGACAGGGCGGTAATTCACCCCTCCACTTT.

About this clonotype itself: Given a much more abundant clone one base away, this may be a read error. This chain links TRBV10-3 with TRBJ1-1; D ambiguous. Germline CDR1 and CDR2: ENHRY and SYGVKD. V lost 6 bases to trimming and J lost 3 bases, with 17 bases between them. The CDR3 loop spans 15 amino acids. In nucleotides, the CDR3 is TGTGCCATCAGGGATGTGGCAGAGATGTACACTGAAGCTTTCTTT. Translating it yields CAIRDVAEMYTEAFF.

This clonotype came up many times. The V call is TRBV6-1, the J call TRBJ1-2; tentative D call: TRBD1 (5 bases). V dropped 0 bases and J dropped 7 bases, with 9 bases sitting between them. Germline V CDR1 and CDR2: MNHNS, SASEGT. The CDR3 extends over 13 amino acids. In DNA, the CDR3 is TGTGCCAGCAGTGAAGCGCAGGGAGGTGGCTACACCTTC. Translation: CASSEAQGGGYTF.

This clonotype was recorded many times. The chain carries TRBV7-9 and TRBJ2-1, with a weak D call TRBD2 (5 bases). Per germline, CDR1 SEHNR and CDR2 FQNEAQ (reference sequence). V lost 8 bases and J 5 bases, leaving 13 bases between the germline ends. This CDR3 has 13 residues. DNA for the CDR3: TGTGCCAGCCCTGGAAATAGCGACAATGAGCAGTTCTTC. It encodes CASPGNSDNEQFF.

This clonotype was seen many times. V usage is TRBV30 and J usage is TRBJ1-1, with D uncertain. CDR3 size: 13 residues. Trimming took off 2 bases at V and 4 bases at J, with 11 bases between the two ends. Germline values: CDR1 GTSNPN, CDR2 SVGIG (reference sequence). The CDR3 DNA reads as TGTGCCTGGAGTAACGCTCCAAGCACTGAAGCTTTCTTT. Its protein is CAWSNAPSTEAFF.

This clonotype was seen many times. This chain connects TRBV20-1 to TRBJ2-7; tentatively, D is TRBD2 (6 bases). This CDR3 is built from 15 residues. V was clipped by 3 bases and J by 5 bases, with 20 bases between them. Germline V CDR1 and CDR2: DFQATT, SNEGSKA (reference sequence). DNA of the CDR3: TGCAGTGCTAGGGAACCCCTACGGGGGACCCACGAGCAGTACTTC. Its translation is CSAREPLRGTHEQYF.

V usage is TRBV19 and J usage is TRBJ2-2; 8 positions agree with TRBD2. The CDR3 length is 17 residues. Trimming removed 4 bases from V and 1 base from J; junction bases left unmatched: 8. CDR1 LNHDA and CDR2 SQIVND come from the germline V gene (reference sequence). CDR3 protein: CASSSPPLAGNTGELFF. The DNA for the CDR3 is TGTGCCAGTAGTAGCCCCCCCCTAGCGGGGAACACCGGGGAGCTGTTTTTT.

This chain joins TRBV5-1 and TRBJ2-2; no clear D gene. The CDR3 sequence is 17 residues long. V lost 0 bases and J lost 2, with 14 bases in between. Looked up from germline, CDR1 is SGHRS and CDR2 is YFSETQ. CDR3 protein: CASSLVAGSLNTGELFF. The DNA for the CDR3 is TGCGCCAGCAGCTTGGTTGCCGGGTCCTTAAACACCGGGGAGCTGTTTTTT.

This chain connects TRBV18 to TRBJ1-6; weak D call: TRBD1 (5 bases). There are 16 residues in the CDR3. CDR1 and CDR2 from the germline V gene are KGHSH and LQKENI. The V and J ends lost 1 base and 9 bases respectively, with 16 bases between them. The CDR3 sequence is CASSPRLGREGSPLHF. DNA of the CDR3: TGTGCCAGCTCACCACGTCTTGGCAGGGAAGGTTCACCCCTCCACTTT.

CDR3 amino acids: CSARVQREAYEQYF. CDR3 bases: TGCAGTGCTAGAGTCCAGCGGGAGGCCTACGAGCAGTACTTC. The J gene is TRBJ2-7, the V gene TRBV20-1, with 9 nucleotides matching TRBD2. The ends lost 1 base at V and 2 bases at J; junction bases unmatched: 3. Germline CDR1 reads DFQATT; CDR2 reads SNEGSKA (reference sequence). CDR3 length: 14 amino acids.

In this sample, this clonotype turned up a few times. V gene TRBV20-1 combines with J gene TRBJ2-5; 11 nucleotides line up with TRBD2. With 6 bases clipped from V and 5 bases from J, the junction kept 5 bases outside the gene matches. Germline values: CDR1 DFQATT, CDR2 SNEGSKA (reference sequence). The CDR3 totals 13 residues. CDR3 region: CSATSGVGETQYF. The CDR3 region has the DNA TGCAGTGCGACTAGCGGGGTAGGGGAGACCCAGTACTTC.

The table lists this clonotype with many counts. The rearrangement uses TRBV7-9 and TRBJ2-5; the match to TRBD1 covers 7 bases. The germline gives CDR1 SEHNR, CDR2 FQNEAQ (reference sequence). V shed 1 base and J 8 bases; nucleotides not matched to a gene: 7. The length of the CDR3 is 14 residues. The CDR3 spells CASSLEGQTLTQYF. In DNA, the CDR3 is TGTGCCAGCAGCTTAGAGGGACAGACCCTTACCCAGTACTTC.

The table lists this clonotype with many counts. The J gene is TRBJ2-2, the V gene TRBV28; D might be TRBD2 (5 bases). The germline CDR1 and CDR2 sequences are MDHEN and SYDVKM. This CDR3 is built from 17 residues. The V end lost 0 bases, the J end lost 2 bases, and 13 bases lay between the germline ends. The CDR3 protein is CASSLWSVRLNTGELFF. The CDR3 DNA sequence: TGTGCCAGCAGTTTATGGTCAGTCCGACTAAACACCGGGGAGCTGTTTTTT.

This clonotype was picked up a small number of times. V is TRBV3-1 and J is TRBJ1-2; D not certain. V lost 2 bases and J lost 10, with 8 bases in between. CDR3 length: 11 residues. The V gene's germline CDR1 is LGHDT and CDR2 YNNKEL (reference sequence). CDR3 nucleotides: TGTGCCAGCAGCCAATATAGGACCTACACCTTC. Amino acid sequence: CASSQYRTYTF.

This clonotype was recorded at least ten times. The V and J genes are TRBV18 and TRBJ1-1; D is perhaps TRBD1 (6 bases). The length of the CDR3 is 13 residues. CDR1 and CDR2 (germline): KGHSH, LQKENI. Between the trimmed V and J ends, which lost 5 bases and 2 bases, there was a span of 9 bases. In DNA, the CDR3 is TGTGCCAGCTCAAAACAGGGTAACACTGAAGCTTTCTTT. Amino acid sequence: CASSKQGNTEAFF.

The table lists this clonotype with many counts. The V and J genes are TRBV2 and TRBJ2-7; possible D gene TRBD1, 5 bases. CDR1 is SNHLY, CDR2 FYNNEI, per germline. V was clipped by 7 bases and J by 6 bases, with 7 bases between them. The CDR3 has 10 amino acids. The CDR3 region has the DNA TGTGCCAGCATGACAGTCGAGCAGTACTTC. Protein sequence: CASMTVEQYF.

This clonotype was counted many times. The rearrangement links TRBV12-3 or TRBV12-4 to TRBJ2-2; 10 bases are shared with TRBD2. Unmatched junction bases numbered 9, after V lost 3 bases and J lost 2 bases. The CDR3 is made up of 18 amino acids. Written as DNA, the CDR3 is TGTGCCAGCAGTTTTAGCGCTAGCGGGAGAGGTAACACCGGGGAGCTGTTTTTT. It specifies CASSFSASGRGNTGELFF.

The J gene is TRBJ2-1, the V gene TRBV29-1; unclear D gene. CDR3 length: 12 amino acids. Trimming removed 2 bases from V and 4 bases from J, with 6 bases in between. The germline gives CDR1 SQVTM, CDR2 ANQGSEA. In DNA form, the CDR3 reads TGCAGCGTTGAATTTAGATACAATGAGCAGTTCTTC. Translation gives CSVEFRYNEQFF.

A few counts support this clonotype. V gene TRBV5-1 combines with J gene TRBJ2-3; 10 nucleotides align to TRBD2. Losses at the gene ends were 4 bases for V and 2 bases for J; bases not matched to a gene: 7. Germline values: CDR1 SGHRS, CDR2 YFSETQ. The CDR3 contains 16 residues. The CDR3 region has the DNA TGCGCCAGCAGCCCCCCACTAGCGGGGATCACAGATACGCAGTATTTT. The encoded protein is CASSPPLAGITDTQYF.

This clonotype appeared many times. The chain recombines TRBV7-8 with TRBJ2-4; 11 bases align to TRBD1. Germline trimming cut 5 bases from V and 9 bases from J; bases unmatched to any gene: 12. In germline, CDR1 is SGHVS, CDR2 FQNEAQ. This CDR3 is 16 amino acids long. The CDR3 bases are TGTGCCAGCAGCCAGCGCGGGGACAGGGGGGGGGGCATTCAGTACTTC. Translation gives CASSQRGDRGGGIQYF.

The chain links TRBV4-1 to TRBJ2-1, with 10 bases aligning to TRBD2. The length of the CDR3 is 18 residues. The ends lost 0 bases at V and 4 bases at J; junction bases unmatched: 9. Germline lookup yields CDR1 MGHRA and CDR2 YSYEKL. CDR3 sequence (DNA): TGCGCCAGCAGCCAAGACCCCCTAGCGGGAGTTAATTACAATGAGCAGTTCTTC. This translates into CASSQDPLAGVNYNEQFF.